The 21 T cell receptor beta chains reported below all come from one sample, sequenced in a study of blood T cell repertoires in COVID-19. Only in-frame clones appear in the TCRdb table, and some are missing; sequencing was by immunoSEQ multiplex PCR. The repertoire holds roughly 570,000 clones, with roughly 91% as singletons. Specimen: peripheral blood. The receptors originated from a woman aged 50 to 60 with COVID-19, enrolled during active disease.

This chain links TRBV21-1 with TRBJ1-2; TRBD1, the table's D call, was not compared with the DNA. TRBV21-1 is given as a pseudogene. The CDR3 consists of 17 residues. The CDR3 DNA reads TGTGCCAGCAGCCCTTACTCGGAGGGACAGGGCGGCTATGGCTACACCTTC. Its translation is CASSPYSEGQGGYGYTF.

This clone appeared a single time. The chain has TRBV12-3 or TRBV12-4 and TRBJ1-1; D is uncertain. There are 13 residues in the CDR3. Trimming removed 3 bases from V and 1 base from J, with 6 bases in between. The CDR3 bases are TGTGCCAGCAGTTTCCAAGCGAACACTGAAGCTTTCTTT. Translated: CASSFQANTEAFF.

This chain links TRBV11-2 with TRBJ1-4; TRBD1 is a possible D gene (6 bases). Trimming took off 5 bases at V and 8 bases at J, with 21 bases between the two ends. Germline lookup yields CDR1 SGHAT and CDR2 FQNNGV. CDR3 length: 16 amino acids. The CDR3 nucleotides are TGTGCCAGCAGCCTTATGGCAGGGCCCCAGGGGGAAAAACTGTTTTTT. Encoded protein: CASSLMAGPQGEKLFF.

This chain uses TRBV7-7 with TRBJ1-6; 9 nucleotides align to TRBD1. With V trimmed by 2 bases and J by 9 bases, 2 bases remained unmatched. The germline gives CDR1 SSHAT, CDR2 FNYEAQ (reference sequence). The CDR3 extends over 14 amino acids. The CDR3 DNA reads as TGTGCCAGCAGCTTATCGGACAGGGGTTCACCCCTCCACTTT. It is translated as CASSLSDRGSPLHF.

This chain links TRBV6-6 with TRBJ1-1; D remains ambiguous. This CDR3 has 14 residues. V lost 5 bases and J 11 bases, leaving 21 bases between the germline ends. Per germline, CDR1 MNHNY and CDR2 SVGAGI (reference sequence). The CDR3 spells CASSTQAGLQEAFF. The DNA for the CDR3 is TGTGCCAGCAGTACCCAGGCGGGTCTTCAGGAGGCTTTCTTT.

The rearrangement uses TRBV12-3 or TRBV12-4 and TRBJ2-7; D remains ambiguous. This CDR3 is 12 amino acids long. Trimming left V 5 bases short and J 4 bases short, with 9 bases between. The CDR3 nucleotides read TGTGCCAGCAGTAGCCTAGATTACGAGCAGTACTTC. This codes for CASSSLDYEQYF.

The chain recombines TRBV30 with TRBJ2-2; the D gene is possibly TRBD2 (5 bases). Germline CDR1 reads GTSNPN; CDR2 reads SVGIG (reference sequence). The germline V and J ends were trimmed by 4 bases and 3 bases, with 6 bases remaining between them. The CDR3 has 12 amino acids. The CDR3 here is CAWIGDTGELFF. CDR3 sequence (DNA): TGTGCCTGGATCGGGGACACCGGGGAGCTGTTTTTT.

This chain joins TRBV6-5 and TRBJ1-1; 7 bases map to TRBD1. CDR1 is MNHEY, CDR2 SVGAGI, per germline. The length of the CDR3 is 14 residues. V lost 2 bases to trimming and J lost 4 bases; unmatched junction nucleotides: 4. CDR3 nucleotide sequence: TGTGCCAGCAGTTACGCGGGACAGAGCACTGAAGCTTTCTTT. It codes for CASSYAGQSTEAFF.

CDR3 DNA sequence: TGTGCCAGCAGCCAATGGGGACTACAGGAGCTAGCTAACTATGGCTACACCTTC. It yields the protein CASSQWGLQELANYGYTF. This chain uses TRBV3-1 (or the pseudogene TRBV3-2) with TRBJ1-2, with a tentative D call TRBD1 (5 bases). Germline CDR1 is LGHDT and CDR2 is YNNKEL (reference sequence). This CDR3 has 18 residues. Trimming removed 2 bases from V and 0 bases from J, with 19 bases in between.

V and J are TRBV4-1 and TRBJ1-2; the D is unclear. Germline lookup yields CDR1 MGHRA and CDR2 YSYEKL. V dropped 1 base and J dropped 9 bases, with 15 bases sitting between them. The CDR3 is 14 amino acids. The CDR3 protein is CASSQVPQEVRYTF. In DNA, the CDR3 is TGCGCCAGCAGCCAAGTTCCGCAAGAGGTGCGCTACACCTTC.

This chain uses TRBV7-6 with TRBJ2-2, with D possibly being TRBD1 (6 bases). The V and J ends lost 1 base and 0 bases respectively, with 6 bases between them. The CDR3 sequence is 15 residues long. Germline V gene sequence: CDR1 SGHVS, CDR2 FNYEAQ. The CDR3 DNA is TGTGCCAGCAGCTTAGGGACAGCGAACACCGGGGAGCTGTTTTTT. Translating gives CASSLGTANTGELFF.

V gene TRBV5-4 combines with J gene TRBJ1-3; 7 bases agree with TRBD1. Looked up from germline, CDR1 is SGHNT and CDR2 is YYREEE (reference sequence). J lost 1 base, V lost 0 bases, and 4 bases had no gene match. The CDR3 totals 16 residues. The CDR3 nucleotides are TGTGCCAGCAGCTTGGACAGGGGTTTTTCTGGAAACACCATATATTTT. Translating it yields CASSLDRGFSGNTIYF.

This clone was counted only a few times. The chain employs TRBV30 and TRBJ1-2; TRBD1 might be the D (6 bases). V was shortened by 5 bases and J by 6 bases, with 19 bases between the two germline ends. Germline loops: CDR1 GTSNPN, CDR2 SVGIG (reference sequence). The CDR3 runs to 14 residues. The CDR3 DNA is TGTGCCTGGCAACAGGGAGGGGTAGGCGATGGCTACACCTTC. Encoded protein: CAWQQGGVGDGYTF. The full variable domain, rest sourced from reference TRBV30 and TRBJ1-2, is SQTIHQWPATLVQPVGSPLSLECTVEGTSNPNLYWYRQAAGRGLQLLFYSVGIGQISSEVPQNLSASRPQDRQFILSSKKLLLSDSGFYLCAWQQGGVGDGYTFGSGTRLTVV.

The chain is built from TRBV5-5 and TRBJ1-4; no reliable D call. In germline, CDR1 is SGHKS, CDR2 YYEKEE (reference sequence). The CDR3 sequence is 15 residues long. Trimming removed 0 bases from V and 0 bases from J, with 6 bases in between. The CDR3 reads CASSLETATNEKLFF. The CDR3 DNA is TGTGCCAGCAGCTTGGAAACTGCAACTAATGAAAAACTGTTTTTT.

The rearrangement uses TRBV5-1 and TRBJ2-1; 14 nucleotides agree with TRBD2. Per germline, CDR1 SGHRS and CDR2 YFSETQ. This CDR3 has 14 residues. Unmatched junction bases numbered 3, after V lost 3 bases and J lost 10 bases. The CDR3 region has the DNA TGCGCCAGCAGCTCCCGACTAGCGGGGGGGGAGCAGTTCTTC. It translates to CASSSRLAGGEQFF.

This clone was counted between two and nine times. The chain employs TRBV3-1 (or the pseudogene TRBV3-2) and TRBJ2-2; 8 bases are a match to TRBD2. J was trimmed by 4 bases and V by 2 bases; bases with no gene match: 3. Germline V lookup: CDR1 LGHDT, CDR2 YNNKEL (reference sequence). The CDR3 is 15 amino acids. The CDR3 nucleotides are TGTGCCAGCAGCCAACCGGGGGGGCTCACCGGGGAGCTGTTTTTT. Protein product: CASSQPGGLTGELFF.

The rearrangement joins TRBV14 to TRBJ2-5; the match to TRBD2 covers 13 bases. CDR1 is SGHDN, CDR2 FVKESK, per germline. The CDR3 is 16 amino acids. The junction had 6 bases not matched to a gene; V was cut back by 6 bases and J by 2 bases. DNA of the CDR3: TGTGCCAGCAGTCGGGGACTAGCGGGGTATCAAGAGACCCAGTACTTC. Translating it yields CASSRGLAGYQETQYF.

As for this clone: One end of the junction varies from germline; a read error may be responsible. The chain couples TRBV11-2 to TRBJ1-1, with D unresolved. Germline loops: CDR1 SGHAT, CDR2 FQNNGV. The CDR3 consists of 15 residues. The CDR3 region is CATSLGRRRNTEAFF. CDR3 DNA sequence: TGTGCCACCAGCTTAGGGAGGCGGCGTAATACTGAAGCTTTCTTT.

V and J are TRBV5-1 and TRBJ1-1, with TRBD1 identical over 9 bases. Per germline, CDR1 SGHRS and CDR2 YFSETQ. This CDR3 comprises 16 residues. Trimming removed 7 bases from V and 1 base from J; junction bases left unmatched: 11. Written as DNA, the CDR3 is TGCGCCAGCCGGGAGGGACAGGGTTGGGGGAACACTGAAGCTTTCTTT. Protein product: CASREGQGWGNTEAFF.

The genes are TRBV12-3 or TRBV12-4 and TRBJ2-1; unclear D gene. V gave up 2 bases and J gave up 7 bases, with 6 bases separating them. The CDR3 consists of 12 residues. The CDR3: CASSLLPNEQFF. CDR3 DNA: TGTGCCAGCAGTTTACTCCCGAATGAGCAGTTCTTC.

The sample holds one count of this clone. The gene calls are TRBV11-1 and TRBJ1-1, with 7 nucleotides matching TRBD1. The J segment lost 1 base and the V segment lost 5 bases, leaving 4 bases of the junction unmatched. The germline CDR1 and CDR2 sequences are SGHAT and FQDESV (reference sequence). The CDR3 has 14 residues. In DNA, the CDR3 is TGTGCCAGCAGCATACAGGGGACGAACACTGAAGCTTTCTTT. It codes for CASSIQGTNTEAFF.